Listed here are 7 T cell receptor beta chains from one sample, sequenced in a study of response to subunit inactivated influenza vaccine. TCRdb re-called the RT-PCR reads through MiXCR, storing one row per CDR3 protein. The sample has approximately 500,000 distinct CDR3 sequences, about an eighth seen once. The material was PBMCs from blood, obtained more than 35 days after vaccination. Receptors originate from a man aged 50 or older who received an inactivated influenza vaccine.

The V gene is TRBV5-1, the J gene TRBJ2-7; TRBD2 matches at 11 bases. The CDR3 totals 16 residues. After removal of 0 bases from V and 2 bases from J, the junction contained 4 bases not matched to a gene. Germline CDR1 is SGHRS and CDR2 is YFSETQ. CDR3: CASSLGGTSGTYEQYF. CDR3 coding DNA: TGCGCCAGCAGCTTGGGGGGGACTAGCGGTACCTACGAGCAGTACTTC.

The chain carries TRBV19 and TRBJ2-1, with 11 bases aligning to TRBD2. The CDR3 totals 15 residues. Trimming cost V 5 bases and J 6 bases; bases outside gene matches: 6. Per germline, CDR1 LNHDA and CDR2 SQIVND (reference sequence). CDR3 sequence: CASSLTSGTVNEQFF. The CDR3, as DNA: TGTGCCAGTAGTTTGACTAGCGGGACCGTCAATGAGCAGTTCTTC.

This clonotype has just a few counts. The chain employs TRBV28 and TRBJ1-5, with 8 bases aligning to TRBD1. This CDR3 is 15 amino acids long. After removal of 2 bases from V and 6 bases from J, the junction contained 6 bases not matched to a gene. Germline V gene lookup returns CDR1 MDHEN and CDR2 SYDVKM. The CDR3 loop is CASSLGVQGGQPQHF. The CDR3 DNA reads TGTGCCAGCAGTTTAGGCGTACAGGGGGGTCAGCCCCAGCATTTT.

This clonotype showed up just a few times. The V gene is TRBV3-1, the J gene TRBJ2-7; no clear D gene. The V and J ends lost 4 bases and 6 bases respectively, with 7 bases between them. This CDR3 region has 11 residues. From germline, CDR1 is LGHDT and CDR2 YNNKEL (reference sequence). As DNA, the CDR3 is TGTGCCAGCAGCCCAGGACGCGAGCAGTACTTC. Its protein is CASSPGREQYF.

The chain uses TRBV7-6 and TRBJ2-3, with D uncertain. Trimming shortened V by 1 base and J by 1 base, and 12 bases separated the two germline ends. The CDR3 consists of 16 residues. Germline-derived CDR1 and CDR2 are SGHVS and FNYEAQ. CDR3 sequence reads: CASSLEGQRRTDTQYF. CDR3 bases: TGTGCCAGCAGCTTAGAAGGGCAGCGTCGCACAGATACGCAGTATTTT.

The chain carries TRBV2 and TRBJ2-1; possibly TRBD2 for D (6 bases). V was clipped by 5 bases and J by 9 bases, with 11 bases between them. CDR1 and CDR2 from the germline V gene are SNHLY and FYNNEI. CDR3 size: 12 residues. As DNA, the CDR3 is TGTGCCAGCAGTCTGGGACTGGGTGAGCAGTTCTTC. This codes for CASSLGLGEQFF.

This clonotype was picked up a small number of times. This sequence joins TRBV7-9 and TRBJ1-2; the D is unclear. The CDR3 extends over 10 amino acids. The germline gives CDR1 SEHNR, CDR2 FQNEAQ (reference sequence). V lost 10 bases to trimming and J lost 8 bases, with 11 bases between them. DNA for the CDR3: TGTGCCACCCGTGGGATCGGCTACACCTTC. Its translation is CATRGIGYTF.